This TCR beta chain derives from a study of T-cell memory formation after mild COVID-19. As for the study in general: The TCR clusters were mostly specific to one donor. Study-level findings and limits: Confirmation of SARS-CoV-2 specificity was lacking for second-wave clones peaking day 37. Contracting CD4+ clones lay largely in CM and EM, with CD8+ ones residing in EMRA. There was a balanced CD4/CD8 profile in clones contracting day 15 to 85, and later expanders leaned CD4+.

As for this clonotype: Its target is not known.

The ends were cut back, 6 bases at V and 2 bases at J, with 24 bases in the middle. The CDR3 extends over 17 amino acids. Germline V CDR1 and CDR2: SQVTM, ANQGSEA. One entry per CDR3 protein, called by TCRdb with MiXCR from the 5' RACE reads. The sample shows a few hundred thousand distinct CDR3 sequences, roughly 21% of them seen only once. V usage is TRBV29-1 and J usage is TRBJ2-3; TRBD1 or TRBD2 may be the D gene (5 bases each). The material sequenced was PBMCs or a T cell subset sorted from them (not recorded which). This TCR came from an adult woman who had mild COVID-19 (a few samples of this study predate the infection). Cell type and time point are not known. The CDR3 spells CSVWFRGARYHTDTQYF. The CDR3 DNA follows: TGCAGCGTCTGGTTCCGAGGGGCCAGATACCACACAGATACGCAGTATTTT.